This paragraph reports one TCR beta chain. This sample is part of a study of blood T cell repertoires in COVID-19. Overall study: From T cells, B-cell-depleted T cells, or PBMCs came the material, which was cDNA or gDNA.

How the authors handled the data: Scientists estimated how many nucleated cells there were by amplifying reference gene primers. The data were produced by immunoSEQ multiplex PCR, yet TCRdb's version contains in-frame clones alone and is incomplete. V, J and clone size derive from that table, while D and trimming were established from the DNA sequence. The table has approximately 59,000 clones, around four fifths seen once. Patients from Seattle were sampled longitudinally, starting during active infection. The sequence was collected from a man between 60 and 75 years old with COVID-19, enrolled during active disease. The sequencing sample was made of peripheral blood.

The CDR3 sequence is CASSQDPISGTPNYEQYF. CDR3 DNA sequence: TGTGCCAGCAGCCAAGACCCCATTAGCGGGACCCCCAACTACGAGCAGTACTTC. The J gene is TRBJ2-7, the V gene TRBV14; 8 nucleotides line up with TRBD2. The CDR3 extends over 18 amino acids. The germline V gene encodes CDR1 SGHDN and CDR2 FVKESK. V lost 0 bases to trimming and J lost 3 bases; unmatched junction nucleotides: 13.